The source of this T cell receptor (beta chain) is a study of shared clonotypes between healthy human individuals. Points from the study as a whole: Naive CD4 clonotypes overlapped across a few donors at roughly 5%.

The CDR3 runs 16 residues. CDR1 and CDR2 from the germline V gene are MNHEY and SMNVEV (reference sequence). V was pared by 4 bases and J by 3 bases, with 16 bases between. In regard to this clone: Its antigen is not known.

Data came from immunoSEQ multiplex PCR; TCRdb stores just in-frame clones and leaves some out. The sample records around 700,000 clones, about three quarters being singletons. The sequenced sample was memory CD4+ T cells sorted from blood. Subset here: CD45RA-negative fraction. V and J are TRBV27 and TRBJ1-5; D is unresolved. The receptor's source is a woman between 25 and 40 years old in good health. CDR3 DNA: TGTGCCAGCAGTTCTACCCCGACGCTTACCAATCAGCCCCAGCATTTT. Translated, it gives CASSSTPTLTNQPQHF.